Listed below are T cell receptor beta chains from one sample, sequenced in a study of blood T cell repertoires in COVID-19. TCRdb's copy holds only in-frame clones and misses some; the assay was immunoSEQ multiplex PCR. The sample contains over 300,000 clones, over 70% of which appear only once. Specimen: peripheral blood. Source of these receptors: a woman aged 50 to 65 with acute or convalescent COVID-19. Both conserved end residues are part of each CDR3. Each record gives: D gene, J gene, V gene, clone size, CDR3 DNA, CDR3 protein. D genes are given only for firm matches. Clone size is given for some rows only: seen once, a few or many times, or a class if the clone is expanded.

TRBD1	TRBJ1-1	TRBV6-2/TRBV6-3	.	TGTGCCAGCAGTTACTCTTTCGTCGGGACAGCCCTTTTGAACACTGAAGCTTTCTTT	CASSYSFVGTALLNTEAFF
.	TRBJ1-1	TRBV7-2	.	TGTGCCAGCAGCCCCACGAGCGGAACTGAAGCTTTCTTT	CASSPTSGTEAFF
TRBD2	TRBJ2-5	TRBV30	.	TGTGCCTGGGAAAGACTAGCGGGGGAGACCCAGTACTTC	CAWERLAGETQYF
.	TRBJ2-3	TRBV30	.	TGTGCCTGGAGTGGAGGGATCTTGGCAGATACGCAGTATTTT	CAWSGGILADTQYF
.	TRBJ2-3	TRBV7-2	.	TGTGCCAGCAGCTTAGCGGGCCACACAGATACGCAGTATTTT	CASSLAGHTDTQYF
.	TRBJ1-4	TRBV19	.	TGTGCCAGTAGTATATTGCAGGGAACTAATGAAAAACTGTTTTTT	CASSILQGTNEKLFF
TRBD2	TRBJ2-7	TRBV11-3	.	TGTGCCAGCAGCCCGGGACGGCTAATGAAGAGCGGGAGTCCCTACGAGCAGTACTTC	CASSPGRLMKSGSPYEQYF
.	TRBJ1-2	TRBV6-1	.	TGTGCCAGCAGTGAGCAGGACTCGGTGGGTGGCTACACCTTC	CASSEQDSVGGYTF
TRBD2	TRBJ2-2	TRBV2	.	TGTGCCAGCAGGAGACTAGCGGGGGGGAACACCGGGGAGCTGTTTTTT	CASRRLAGGNTGELFF
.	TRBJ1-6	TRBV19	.	TGTGCCAGTTCCGGGACTCATAATTCACCCCTCCACTTT	CASSGTHNSPLHF
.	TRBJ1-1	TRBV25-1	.	TGTGCCAGCAGTGAATATATTTCGGGGACTGAAGCTTTCTTT	CASSEYISGTEAFF
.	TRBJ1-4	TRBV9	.	TGTGCCAGCAGCGTAGGGCAGGCTAATGAAAAACTGTTTTTT	CASSVGQANEKLFF
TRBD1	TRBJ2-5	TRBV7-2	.	TGTGCCAGCAGCCCCCGGCTCGGACAGGGTGCCGAAGAGACCCAGTACTTC	CASSPRLGQGAEETQYF
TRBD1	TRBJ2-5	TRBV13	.	TGTGCCAGCAGCTCCCTCGGGACAGAAGAGACCCAGTACTTC	CASSSLGTEETQYF
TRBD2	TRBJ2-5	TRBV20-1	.	TGCAGTGCTAGTCCAACAGGGACTAGGACAGAGACCCAGTACTTC	CSASPTGTRTETQYF
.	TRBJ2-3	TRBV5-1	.	TGCGCCAGCAGCTCAACAGGCACAGATACGCAGTATTTT	CASSSTGTDTQYF
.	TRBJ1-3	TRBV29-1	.	TGCAGCGTTGGGACAGCCTCTGGAAACACCATATATTTT	CSVGTASGNTIYF
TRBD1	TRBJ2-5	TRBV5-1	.	TGCGCCAGCAGCCCGGCCTCGGGACAGCAAGAGACCCAGTACTTC	CASSPASGQQETQYF
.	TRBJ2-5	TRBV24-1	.	TGTGCCACCAGTGACCGACAGCAAGAGACCCAGTACTTC	CATSDRQQETQYF
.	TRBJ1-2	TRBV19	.	TGTGCCAGTAGTATTCTTGGAGTCGAGTGGTCACAGGACCTTTTTGGCTACACCTTC	CASSILGVEWSQDLFGYTF
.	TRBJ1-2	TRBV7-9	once	TGTGCCAGCAGCCCCACCCGTGGAGACTATGGCTACACCTTC	CASSPTRGDYGYTF
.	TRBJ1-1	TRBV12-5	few	TGTGCTAGTGGTTTGCTAGGGGGAGAAGCTTTCTTT	CASGLLGGEAFF
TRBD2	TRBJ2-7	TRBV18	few	TGTGCCAGCTCACCAGGGCTAGCGGGGACCTACGAGCAGTACTTC	CASSPGLAGTYEQYF
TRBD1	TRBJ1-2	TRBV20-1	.	TGCAGTGCCCGACAGGGATATGGCTACACCTTC	CSARQGYGYTF
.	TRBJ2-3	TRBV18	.	TGTGCCAGCTCACCAAACAGGTTCGCAGATACGCAGTATTTT	CASSPNRFADTQYF
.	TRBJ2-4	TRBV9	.	TGTGCCAGCAGCGTAGCCGGGAGCGGAAACATTCAGTACTTC	CASSVAGSGNIQYF
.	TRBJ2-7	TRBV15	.	TGTGCCACCAGCAGAGTGGTGTCGCGTAGGGGGGAGCAGTACTTC	CATSRVVSRRGEQYF
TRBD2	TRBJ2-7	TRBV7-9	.	TGTGCCAGCAGCTTCCGGGGTAGCGGGAGGGTCAGCTCCTACGAGCAGTACTTC	CASSFRGSGRVSSYEQYF
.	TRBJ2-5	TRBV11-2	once	TGTGCCAGCAGCTTGACAGGCCATCAGACATCCCAGTACTTC	CASSLTGHQTSQYF
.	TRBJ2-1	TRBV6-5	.	TGTGCCAGCAAGGTACAGAAGAGCTCCTACAATGAGCAGTTCTTC	CASKVQKSSYNEQFF
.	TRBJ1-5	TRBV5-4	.	TGTGCCAGCAGCTTAGGGGGTGGGAGCAATCAGCCCCAGCATTTT	CASSLGGGSNQPQHF
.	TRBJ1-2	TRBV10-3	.	TGTGCCATCAGTGAGTCCCCCCTCTATGGCTACACCTTC	CAISESPLYGYTF
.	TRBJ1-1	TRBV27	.	TGTGCCAGCGGCCAGGGGAGCACTGAAGCTTTCTTT	CASGQGSTEAFF
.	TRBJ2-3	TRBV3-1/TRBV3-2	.	TGTGCCAGCAGCGAACTTCTAGGAGGGAACACAGATACGCAGTATTTT	CASSELLGGNTDTQYF